The 17 T cell receptor beta chains below all came from one sample that was sequenced in a study of beta chain features in type 1 diabetes. General study findings and limits: Type 1 diabetes patients had TCRB CDR3s that were shorter (moderately but significantly so) in all four CD4+ subsets.

Their antigens remain unidentified. Expressed TCRB transcripts were sequenced because the entire RNA isolate underwent reverse transcription. Some clones are missing from TCRdb's copy, which holds only in-frame ones; the method was immunoSEQ multiplex PCR. The sample shows 640,000 or so clones, around an eighth of them seen only once. Sequenced material: naive CD4+ T cells from blood. These receptors were taken from a man younger than 30 with type 1 diabetes.

This clone appeared a few times. This chain joins TRBV2 and TRBJ2-5, with D perhaps being TRBD1 or TRBD2 (5 bases each). The V and J ends lost 6 bases and 7 bases respectively, with 21 bases between them. This CDR3 comprises 15 residues. Germline V gene lookup returns CDR1 SNHLY and CDR2 FYNNEI. The CDR3 nucleotides are TGTGCCAGCAGAGAGACCGGGACGGCAGCCGGGACCCAGTACTTC. This translates into CASRETGTAAGTQYF.

This clone appeared a few times. This sequence joins TRBV18 and TRBJ2-1, with D possibly being TRBD2 (6 bases). With 7 bases removed from V and 3 bases from J, the gap between germline ends came to 25 bases. Germline V gives CDR1 KGHSH, CDR2 LQKENI. The CDR3 contains 18 residues. The CDR3 protein is CASFHQIKIPEGYNEQFF. In DNA form, the CDR3 reads TGTGCCAGCTTTCACCAAATAAAAATCCCGGAGGGCTACAATGAGCAGTTCTTC.

This clone has more than one count but fewer than ten. This rearrangement joins TRBV5-1 to TRBJ1-2; D uncertain. This CDR3 spans 14 amino acids. Between the trimmed V and J ends, which lost 1 base and 2 bases, there was a span of 9 bases. The germline V gene has CDR1 SGHRS and CDR2 YFSETQ. CDR3 loop: CASSLRERNYGYTF. The CDR3 DNA sequence: TGCGCCAGCAGCTTGCGGGAACGGAACTATGGCTACACCTTC. The full variable domain, rest sourced from reference TRBV5-1 and TRBJ1-2, is KAGVTQTPRYLIKTRGQQVTLSCSPISGHRSVSWYQQTPGQGLQFLFEYFSETQRNKGNFPGRFSGRQFSNSRSEMNVSTLELGDSALYLCASSLRERNYGYTFGSGTRLTVV.

The sample holds a few counts of this clone. The chain employs TRBV25-1 and TRBJ1-6; D gene uncertain. The CDR3 consists of 16 residues. V was trimmed by 3 bases and J by 8 bases, leaving 17 bases between them. Germline-derived CDR1 and CDR2 are MGHDK and SYGVNS. The CDR3 loop reads CASSEEGTLADSPLHF. The CDR3 DNA reads TGTGCCAGCAGTGAGGAGGGTACCTTAGCCGATTCACCCCTCCACTTT.

The V call is TRBV7-8, the J call TRBJ1-2; no clear D. The CDR3 loop spans 12 amino acids. Trimming stripped 0 bases from V and 3 bases from J, with 2 bases between. Germline assignment: CDR1 SGHVS and CDR2 FQNEAQ. CDR3 bases: TGTGCCAGCAGCTTAGCGTACTATGGCTACACCTTC. This translates into CASSLAYYGYTF.

V usage is TRBV2 and J usage is TRBJ1-1; D is ambiguous. This CDR3 is 13 amino acids long. V lost 6 bases and J 1 base, leaving 9 bases between the germline ends. Germline V gene sequence: CDR1 SNHLY, CDR2 FYNNEI. In DNA form, the CDR3 reads TGTGCCAGCAGCGATCTAGAGAACACTGAAGCTTTCTTT. It translates to CASSDLENTEAFF.

This clone was seen a few times. The chain recombines TRBV29-1 with TRBJ1-2; the match to TRBD1 covers 7 bases. This CDR3 is 16 amino acids long. The germline gives CDR1 SQVTM, CDR2 ANQGSEA. V trimming: 6 bases; J trimming: 5 bases; junction bases outside the gene matches: 18. The CDR3 here is CSVKQRDSISLYGYTF. CDR3 bases: TGCAGCGTAAAACAGCGGGACAGTATATCCTTATATGGCTACACCTTC.

This clone was found a few times. This chain uses TRBV10-3 with TRBJ1-2, with D perhaps TRBD1 (5 bases). Trimming removed 8 bases at V and 2 bases at J, with 12 bases between. The CDR3 runs to 13 residues. CDR1 and CDR2 from the germline V gene are ENHRY and SYGVKD. CDR3 in amino acids: CAIGAGPNYGYTF. CDR3 nucleotide sequence: TGTGCCATCGGGGCAGGGCCAAACTATGGCTACACCTTC.

CDR3 DNA sequence: TGCGCCAGCAGCCAAGTACTGGCAGGCCGGCGGGATCAGCCCCAGCATTTT. Translated, it gives CASSQVLAGRRDQPQHF. This sequence joins TRBV4-1 and TRBJ1-5; D unclear. CDR1 is MGHRA and CDR2 is YSYEKL in the germline V gene. With 1 base removed from V and 5 bases from J, the gap between germline ends came to 18 bases. The CDR3 has 17 amino acids.

This clone was counted between two and nine times. The same CDR3 is also encoded by other DNA sequences in this sample. The rearrangement uses TRBV5-1 and TRBJ1-2; D gene ambiguous. Germline V lookup: CDR1 SGHRS, CDR2 YFSETQ. The ends were cut back, 0 bases at V and 6 bases at J, with 6 bases in the middle. The CDR3 has 12 amino acids. CDR3 region: CASSLEGHGYTF. In DNA, the CDR3 is TGCGCCAGCAGCTTGGAAGGCCATGGCTACACCTTC.

This clone has a handful of counts. This same CDR3 is encoded by further DNA sequences in the sample. The gene calls are TRBV10-3 and TRBJ2-6; no definite D call. This CDR3 spans 14 amino acids. Germline CDR1 and CDR2: ENHRY and SYGVKD. With 0 bases removed from V and 4 bases from J, the gap between germline ends came to 4 bases. The CDR3 nucleotides read TGTGCCATCAGTGAGTCCTCCGGGGCCAACGTCCTGACTTTC. Protein sequence: CAISESSGANVLTF.

This clone was counted only a few times. The rearrangement joins TRBV10-3 to TRBJ1-1, with 10 bases aligning to TRBD1. J gave up 8 bases and V 2 bases, and 2 bases lay outside the gene matches. This CDR3 has 13 residues. Germline V gene data show CDR1 as ENHRY and CDR2 as SYGVKD. The CDR3 DNA is TGTGCCATCAGTGAGGACAGGGGGCACGAAGCTTTCTTT. It is translated as CAISEDRGHEAFF.

This clone was counted only a few times. The rearrangement uses TRBV4-1 and TRBJ2-5; the D gene is possibly TRBD1 (6 bases). Germline V CDR1 and CDR2: MGHRA, YSYEKL. V gave up 0 bases and J gave up 4 bases, with 15 bases separating them. This CDR3 has 16 residues. CDR3 DNA sequence: TGCGCCAGCAGCCAAGAGGGGGCAGGGGAGAGAGAGACCCAGTACTTC. As protein: CASSQEGAGERETQYF.

The chain recombines TRBV7-9 with TRBJ2-2; D tentatively reads TRBD1 or TRBD2 (5 bases each). CDR3 length equals 16 residues. The V end lost 5 bases, the J end lost 6 bases, and 19 bases lay between the germline ends. Per the germline V gene, CDR1 is SEHNR and CDR2 is FQNEAQ (reference sequence). CDR3 amino acids: CASSRTGTRGSGELFF. In DNA form, the CDR3 reads TGTGCCAGCAGCCGAACCGGGACGAGAGGGTCCGGGGAGCTGTTTTTT.

This rearrangement joins TRBV18 to TRBJ2-1; D unresolved. V lost 3 bases and J 7 bases, leaving 7 bases between the germline ends. Per the germline V gene, CDR1 is KGHSH and CDR2 is LQKENI. The CDR3 totals 12 residues. This CDR3 reads CASSPERNEQFF. DNA for the CDR3: TGTGCCAGCTCACCGGAGAGGAATGAGCAGTTCTTC. The entire variable domain, with the rest obtained from reference TRBV18 and TRBJ2-1, is as follows: NAGVMQNPRHLVRRRGQEARLRCSPMKGHSHVYWYRQLPEEGLKFMVYLQKENIIDESGMPKERFSAEFPKEGPSILRIQQVVRGDSAAYFCASSPERNEQFFGPGTRLTVL.

This clone has a single count. V and J are TRBV7-9 and TRBJ1-2, with D perhaps matching TRBD1 (5 bases). The V and J ends lost 2 bases and 8 bases respectively, with 15 bases between them. Looked up from germline, CDR1 is SEHNR and CDR2 is FQNEAQ (reference sequence). The CDR3 totals 14 residues. CDR3 loop: CASSLKGPGEGYTF. The CDR3 bases are TGTGCCAGCAGCTTAAAGGGGCCCGGGGAGGGCTACACCTTC.

V gene TRBV6-1 combines with J gene TRBJ2-2, with D uncertain. Germline V gene sequence: CDR1 MNHNS, CDR2 SASEGT. The CDR3 has 14 amino acids. V lost 5 bases to trimming and J lost 1 base, with 8 bases between them. The CDR3 sequence: CASSRVLNTGELFF. The CDR3 DNA follows: TGTGCCAGCAGTCGCGTCCTGAACACCGGGGAGCTGTTTTTT.